This T cell receptor beta chain emerged from a study of cytotoxic CD8 clonotypes in ibrutinib-treated CLL. Study-level information: Of the patients, about 12 were relapsed/refractory, under 16 treatment-naive and about 17 IGHV unmutated.

This clone is categorized as medium-sized. V lost 9 bases to trimming and J lost 9 bases, with 17 bases between them. Per germline, CDR1 LNHNV and CDR2 YYDKDF (reference sequence). The CDR3 has 12 amino acids. TCRdb's copy holds only in-frame clones and misses some; the assay was immunoSEQ multiplex PCR. Of about 50,000 clones in the sample, around 52% were seen once. The material was PBMCs, obtained after 24 months of ibrutinib treatment. The clonotype originates from a human donor with chronic lymphocytic leukemia. The J gene is TRBJ1-1, the V gene TRBV15; tentative D call: TRBD1 (5 bases). CDR3 residues: CATAPPGQKAFF. CDR3 in DNA: TGTGCCACAGCCCCCCCAGGGCAGAAAGCTTTCTTT.